These 3 T cell receptor beta chains share one sample of origin, sequenced in a study of identical twins. TCRdb reprocessed the 5' RACE reads with MiXCR, giving one entry per CDR3 protein. This sample has more than 400,000 distinct CDR3 sequences, with over 12% found just once. The same sample was also studied in work on yellow fever vaccine responses in identical twins.

The sequencing sample was made of CD4+ T cells sorted from blood. These receptors came from a woman aged 18-35 years in good health.

The chain combines TRBV6-4 with TRBJ2-2; D perhaps matches TRBD2 (6 bases). CDR1 and CDR2 (germline): MRHNA, SNTAGT. CDR3 length: 15 residues. V lost 6 bases to trimming and J lost 4 bases, with 15 bases between them. CDR3 coding DNA: TGTGCCAGCAGGCAGAACCCGGGACTCACCGGGGAGCTGTTTTTT. Translating it yields CASRQNPGLTGELFF.

This clonotype was seen only a few times. The chain uses TRBV20-1 and TRBJ2-1, with 8 bases identical to TRBD2. CDR1 is DFQATT and CDR2 is SNEGSKA in the germline V gene (reference sequence). There are 14 residues in the CDR3. After removal of 3 bases from V and 1 base from J, the junction contained 2 bases not matched to a gene. Here the CDR3 reads CSASQRESYNEQFF. The CDR3 DNA is TGCAGTGCTAGTCAGCGGGAGTCCTACAATGAGCAGTTCTTC.

This chain uses TRBV7-2 with TRBJ1-2; 9 nucleotides line up with TRBD1. The length of the CDR3 is 15 residues. V gave up 3 bases and J gave up 7 bases; unmatched junction bases: 9. The germline V gene has CDR1 SGHTA and CDR2 FQGNSA. CDR3 sequence: CASSFWDRVRVGYTF. CDR3 bases: TGTGCCAGCAGCTTTTGGGACAGGGTCCGTGTTGGCTACACCTTC.